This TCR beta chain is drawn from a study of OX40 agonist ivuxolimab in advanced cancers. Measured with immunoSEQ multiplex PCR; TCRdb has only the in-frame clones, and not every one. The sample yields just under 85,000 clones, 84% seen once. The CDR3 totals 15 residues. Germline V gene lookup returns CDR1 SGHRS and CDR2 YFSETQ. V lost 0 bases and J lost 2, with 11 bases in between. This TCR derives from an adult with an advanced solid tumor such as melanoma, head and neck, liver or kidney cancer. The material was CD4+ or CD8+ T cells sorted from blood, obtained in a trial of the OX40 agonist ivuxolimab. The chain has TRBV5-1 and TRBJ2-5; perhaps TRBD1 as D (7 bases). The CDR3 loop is CASSLVEGAQETQYF. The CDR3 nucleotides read TGCGCCAGCAGCTTGGTGGAGGGGGCACAAGAGACCCAGTACTTC.